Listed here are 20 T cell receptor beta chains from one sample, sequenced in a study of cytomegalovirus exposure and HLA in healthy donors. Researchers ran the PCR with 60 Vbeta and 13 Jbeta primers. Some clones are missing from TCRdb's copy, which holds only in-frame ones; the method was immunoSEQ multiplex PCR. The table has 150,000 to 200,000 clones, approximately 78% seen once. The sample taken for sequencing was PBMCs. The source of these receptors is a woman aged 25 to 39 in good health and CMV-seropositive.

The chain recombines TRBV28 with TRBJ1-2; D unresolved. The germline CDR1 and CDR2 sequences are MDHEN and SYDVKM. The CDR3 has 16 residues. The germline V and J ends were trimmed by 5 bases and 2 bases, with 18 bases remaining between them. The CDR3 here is CASSDYRGSRNYGYTF. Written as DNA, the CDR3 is TGTGCCAGCAGTGACTATAGAGGCTCAAGGAACTATGGCTACACCTTC.

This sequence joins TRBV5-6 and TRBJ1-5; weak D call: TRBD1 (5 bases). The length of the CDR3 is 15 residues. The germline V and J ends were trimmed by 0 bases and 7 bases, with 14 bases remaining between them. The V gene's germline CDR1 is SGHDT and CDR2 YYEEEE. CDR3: CASSLGQLGDQPQHF. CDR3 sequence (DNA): TGTGCCAGCAGCTTGGGACAGTTAGGAGACCAGCCCCAGCATTTT.

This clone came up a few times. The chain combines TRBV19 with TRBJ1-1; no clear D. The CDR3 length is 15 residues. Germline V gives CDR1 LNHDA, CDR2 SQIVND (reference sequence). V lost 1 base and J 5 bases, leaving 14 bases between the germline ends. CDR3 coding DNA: TGTGCCAGTAGTATAGGACCCTTGTTCGGGACTGAAGCTTTCTTT. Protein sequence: CASSIGPLFGTEAFF.

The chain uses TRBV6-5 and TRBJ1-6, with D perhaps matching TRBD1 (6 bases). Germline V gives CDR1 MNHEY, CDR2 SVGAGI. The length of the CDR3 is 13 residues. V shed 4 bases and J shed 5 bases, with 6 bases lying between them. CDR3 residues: CASSWDNNSPLHF. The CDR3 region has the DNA TGTGCCAGCAGTTGGGACAATAATTCACCCCTCCACTTT.

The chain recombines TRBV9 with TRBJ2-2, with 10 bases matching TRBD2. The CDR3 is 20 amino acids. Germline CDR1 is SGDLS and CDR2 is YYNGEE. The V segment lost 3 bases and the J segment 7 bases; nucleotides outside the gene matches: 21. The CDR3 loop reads CASSAVDVIPSGSADGELFF. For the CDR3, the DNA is TGTGCCAGCAGCGCTGTAGATGTAATTCCTAGCGGGAGTGCGGACGGGGAGCTGTTTTTT.

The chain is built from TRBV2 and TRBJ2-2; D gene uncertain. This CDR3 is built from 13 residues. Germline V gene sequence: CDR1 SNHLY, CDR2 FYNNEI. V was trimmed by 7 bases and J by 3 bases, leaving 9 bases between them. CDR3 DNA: TGTGCCAGCAAGGAACAGCACACCGGGGAGCTGTTTTTT. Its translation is CASKEQHTGELFF.

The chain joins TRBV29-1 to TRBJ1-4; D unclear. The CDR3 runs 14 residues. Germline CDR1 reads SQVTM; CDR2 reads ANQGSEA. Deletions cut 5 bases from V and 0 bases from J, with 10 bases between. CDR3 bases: TGCAGCGTTTTGAGCGATGCAACTAATGAAAAACTGTTTTTT. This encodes CSVLSDATNEKLFF.

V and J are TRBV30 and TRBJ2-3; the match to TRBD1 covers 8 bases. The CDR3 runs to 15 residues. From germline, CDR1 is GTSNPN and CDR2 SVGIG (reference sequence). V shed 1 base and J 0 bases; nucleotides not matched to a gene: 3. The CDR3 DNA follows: TGTGCCTGGAGTGCAGGGGGCTTTAGCACAGATACGCAGTATTTT. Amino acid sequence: CAWSAGGFSTDTQYF.

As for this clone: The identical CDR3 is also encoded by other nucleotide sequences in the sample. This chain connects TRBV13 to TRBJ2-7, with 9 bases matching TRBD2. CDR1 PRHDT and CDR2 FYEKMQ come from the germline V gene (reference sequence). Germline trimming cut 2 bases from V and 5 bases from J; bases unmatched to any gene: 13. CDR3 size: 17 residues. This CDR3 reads CASSLLARQGLADEQYF. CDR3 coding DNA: TGTGCCAGCAGCTTACTGGCGCGACAGGGACTAGCCGACGAGCAGTACTTC. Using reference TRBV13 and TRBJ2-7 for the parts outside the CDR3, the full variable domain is AAGVIQSPRHLIKEKRETATLKCYPIPRHDTVYWYQQGPGQDPQFLISFYEKMQSDKGSIPDRFSAQQFSDYHSELNMSSLELGDSALYFCASSLLARQGLADEQYFGPGTRLTVT.

The CDR3 sequence: CASSTRGTTNTGELFF. The CDR3 nucleotides are TGTGCCAGCAGCACCCGTGGGACAACGAACACCGGGGAGCTGTTTTTT. The chain couples TRBV5-4 to TRBJ2-2; D might be TRBD1 (6 bases). Between the trimmed V and J ends, which lost 4 bases and 0 bases, there was a span of 13 bases. The CDR3 is made up of 16 amino acids. In germline, CDR1 is SGHNT, CDR2 YYREEE (reference sequence).

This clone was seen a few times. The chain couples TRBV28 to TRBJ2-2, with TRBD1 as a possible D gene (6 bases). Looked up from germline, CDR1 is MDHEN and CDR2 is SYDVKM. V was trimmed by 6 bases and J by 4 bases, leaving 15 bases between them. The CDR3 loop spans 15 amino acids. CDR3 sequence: CASSRFTGLTGELFF. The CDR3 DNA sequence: TGTGCCAGCAGCCGTTTTACAGGGCTCACCGGGGAGCTGTTTTTT.

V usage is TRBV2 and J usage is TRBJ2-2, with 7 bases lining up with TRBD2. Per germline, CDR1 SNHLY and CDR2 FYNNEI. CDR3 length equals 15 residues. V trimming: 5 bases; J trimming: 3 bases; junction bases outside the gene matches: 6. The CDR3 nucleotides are TGTGCCAGCAGTAATCTGGGGGGGGACACCGGGGAGCTGTTTTTT. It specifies CASSNLGGDTGELFF.

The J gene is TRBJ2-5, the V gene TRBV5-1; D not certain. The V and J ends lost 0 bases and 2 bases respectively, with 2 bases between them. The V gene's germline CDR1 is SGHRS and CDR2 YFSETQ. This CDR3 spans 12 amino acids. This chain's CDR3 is CASSLAQETQYF. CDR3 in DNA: TGCGCCAGCAGCTTGGCGCAAGAGACCCAGTACTTC.

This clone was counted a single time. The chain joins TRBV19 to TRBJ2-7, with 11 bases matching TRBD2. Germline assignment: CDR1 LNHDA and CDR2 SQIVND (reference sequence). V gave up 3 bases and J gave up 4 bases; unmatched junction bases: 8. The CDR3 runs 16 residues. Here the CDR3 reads CASSMAATSGSYEQYF. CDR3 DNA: TGTGCCAGTAGTATGGCAGCTACTAGCGGGAGTTACGAGCAGTACTTC. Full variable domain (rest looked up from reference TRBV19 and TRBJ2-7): DGGITQSPKYLFRKEGQNVTLSCEQNLNHDAMYWYRQDPGQGLRLIYYSQIVNDFQKGDIAEGYSVSREKKESFPLTVTSAQKNPTAFYLCASSMAATSGSYEQYFGPGTRLTVT.

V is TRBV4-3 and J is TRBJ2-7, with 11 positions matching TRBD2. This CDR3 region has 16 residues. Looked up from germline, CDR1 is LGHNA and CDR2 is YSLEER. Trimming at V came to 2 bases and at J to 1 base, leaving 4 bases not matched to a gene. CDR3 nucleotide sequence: TGCGCCAGCAGCCAACGTAGCGGGAGGGCTTCCTACGAGCAGTACTTC. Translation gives CASSQRSGRASYEQYF.

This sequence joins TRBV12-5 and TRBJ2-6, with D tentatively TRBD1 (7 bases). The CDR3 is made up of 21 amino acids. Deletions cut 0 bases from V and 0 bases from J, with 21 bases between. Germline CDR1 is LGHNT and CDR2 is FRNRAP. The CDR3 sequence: CASGLVSGGEGALSGANVLTF. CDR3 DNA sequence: TGTGCTAGTGGTTTGGTATCCGGGGGCGAGGGGGCCCTCTCTGGGGCCAACGTCCTGACTTTC.

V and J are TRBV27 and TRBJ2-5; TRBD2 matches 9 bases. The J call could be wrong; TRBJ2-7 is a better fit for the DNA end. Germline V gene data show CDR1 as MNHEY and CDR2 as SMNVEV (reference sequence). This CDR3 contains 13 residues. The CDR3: CASSFAGGYEQYF. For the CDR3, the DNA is TGTGCCAGCAGTTTTGCGGGAGGGTACGAGCAGTACTTC.

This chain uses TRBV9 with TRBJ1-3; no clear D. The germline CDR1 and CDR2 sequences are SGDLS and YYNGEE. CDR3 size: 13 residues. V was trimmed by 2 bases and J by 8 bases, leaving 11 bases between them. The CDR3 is CASSVGSRDTIYF. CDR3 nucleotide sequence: TGTGCCAGCAGCGTGGGCTCGAGGGACACCATATATTTT.

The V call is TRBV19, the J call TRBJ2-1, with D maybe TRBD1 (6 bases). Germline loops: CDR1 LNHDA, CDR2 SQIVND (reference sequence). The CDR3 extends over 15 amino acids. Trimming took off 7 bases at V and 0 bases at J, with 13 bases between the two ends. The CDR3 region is CASKDRPSSYNEQFF. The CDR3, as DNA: TGTGCCAGTAAGGACAGACCGAGCTCCTACAATGAGCAGTTCTTC.

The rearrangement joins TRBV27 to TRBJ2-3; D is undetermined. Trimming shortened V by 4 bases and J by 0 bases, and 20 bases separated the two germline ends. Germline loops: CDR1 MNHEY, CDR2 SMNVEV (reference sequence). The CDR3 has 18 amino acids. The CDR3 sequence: CASSSPPTRYQSTDTQYF. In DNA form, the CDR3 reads TGTGCCAGCAGTTCCCCCCCCACAAGATACCAAAGCACAGATACGCAGTATTTT.